One and the same sample provided the 21 T cell receptor beta chains below, sequenced in a study of CD8+ T cells in alopecia areata. Treatment noted: oral pan-JAK inhibitor, 5-10 mg twice daily. The authors extracted RNA and reverse transcribed it into cDNA as the sequencing template. The assay was immunoSEQ multiplex PCR, and TCRdb's table has in-frame clones only and misses some. The data contain around 100,000 clones, 70% to 90% of them singletons. Material: CD8+ T cells sorted from blood, obtained between weeks 30 and 35, from a patient treated with tofacitinib. All receptors derive from a human donor with alopecia areata.

The chain carries TRBV4-1 and TRBJ2-7, with 8 bases that match TRBD2. The CDR3 has 16 amino acids. Germline loops: CDR1 MGHRA, CDR2 YSYEKL. The junction had 9 bases not matched to a gene; V was cut back by 1 base and J by 4 bases. CDR3 sequence: CASSQATGGPSYEQYF. The CDR3 DNA reads TGCGCCAGCAGCCAAGCTACGGGAGGGCCATCGTACGAGCAGTACTTC.

This chain connects TRBV7-9 to TRBJ1-4; the match to TRBD1 covers 9 bases. V shed 5 bases and J 8 bases; nucleotides not matched to a gene: 12. CDR1 is SEHNR and CDR2 is FQNEAQ in the germline V gene (reference sequence). The CDR3 is 16 residues long. The CDR3 coding sequence is TGTGCCAGCAGCCCGACCACAGGGGGCGGAGAGGAAAAACTGTTTTTT. Its protein is CASSPTTGGGEEKLFF.

The genes are TRBV11-2 and TRBJ1-5; D uncertain. Deletions cut 1 base from V and 3 bases from J, with 7 bases between. The CDR3 is 14 amino acids. CDR1 and CDR2 from the germline V gene are SGHAT and FQNNGV. This chain's CDR3 is CASSLGQNNQPQHF. CDR3 in DNA: TGTGCCAGCAGCTTAGGCCAGAACAATCAGCCCCAGCATTTT.

This chain connects TRBV5-4 to TRBJ1-1; D gene uncertain. The germline CDR1 and CDR2 sequences are SGHNT and YYREEE (reference sequence). The CDR3 length is 14 residues. The V gene lost 3 bases and the J gene lost 3 bases, with 12 bases spanning the gap. The CDR3 loop reads CASSYREFDTEAFF. Written as DNA, the CDR3 is TGTGCCAGCAGCTACCGGGAATTCGACACTGAAGCTTTCTTT. The full variable domain, in which reference TRBV5-4 and TRBJ1-1 provide the parts outside the CDR3, is ETGVTQSPTHLIKTRGQQVTLRCSSQSGHNTVSWYQQALGQGPQFIFQYYREEENGRGNFPPRFSGLQFPNYSSELNVNALELDDSALYLCASSYREFDTEAFFGQGTRLTVV.

The V call is TRBV5-1, the J call TRBJ2-3; D remains ambiguous. The CDR3 is made up of 15 amino acids. CDR1 and CDR2 (germline): SGHRS, YFSETQ. V was pared by 1 base and J by 6 bases, with 15 bases between. In nucleotides, the CDR3 is TGCGCCAGCAGCTTGTACGGCGTGATGGATGATACGCAGTATTTT. This translates into CASSLYGVMDDTQYF.

The genes are TRBV6-1 and TRBJ2-3; possibly TRBD2 for D (6 bases). This CDR3 is 13 amino acids long. V was trimmed by 10 bases and J by 0 bases, leaving 11 bases between them. Germline V gene lookup returns CDR1 MNHNS and CDR2 SASEGT. The CDR3 protein is CAITGTSTDTQYF. CDR3 nucleotides: TGTGCCATCACCGGGACTAGCACAGATACGCAGTATTTT.

The CDR3 DNA sequence: TGTGCTAGTGGTTTGGTAGAATCCGAGCAGTACTTC. Translated: CASGLVESEQYF. The chain employs TRBV12-5 and TRBJ2-7, with unresolved D. Germline CDR1 reads LGHNT; CDR2 reads FRNRAP. The V and J ends lost 0 bases and 6 bases respectively, with 6 bases between them. The CDR3 is 12 amino acids. The full variable domain, in which reference TRBV12-5 and TRBJ2-7 provide the parts outside the CDR3, is DARVTQTPRHKVTEMGQEVTMRCQPILGHNTVFWYRQTMMQGLELLAYFRNRAPLDDSGMPKDRFSAEMPDATLATLKIQPSEPRDSAVYFCASGLVESEQYFGPGTRLTVT.

V gene TRBV29-1 combines with J gene TRBJ2-5; 13 bases agree with TRBD2. The end of the DNA fits TRBJ2-7 better, so the J call may be wrong. Germline loops: CDR1 SQVTM, CDR2 ANQGSEA. This CDR3 region has 15 residues. DNA for the CDR3: TGCAGCGTTGAACGACTAGCGGGGGGATCCTACGAGCAGTACTTC. It codes for CSVERLAGGSYEQYF.

The chain recombines TRBV27 with TRBJ2-6; 8 positions match TRBD1. CDR3 size: 20 residues. V gave up 7 bases and J gave up 0 bases; unmatched junction bases: 17. Germline lookup yields CDR1 MNHEY and CDR2 SMNVEV (reference sequence). This CDR3 reads CASTLYPPGQDYSGANVLTF. In nucleotides, the CDR3 is TGTGCCAGCACCCTATATCCACCGGGACAGGACTACTCTGGGGCCAACGTCCTGACTTTC.

The chain couples TRBV4-1 to TRBJ2-5; unclear D gene. Germline V gene sequence: CDR1 MGHRA, CDR2 YSYEKL. The V end lost 6 bases, the J end lost 0 bases, and 8 bases lay between the germline ends. The CDR3 runs to 13 residues. The CDR3 sequence is CASRPVNQETQYF. The CDR3 bases are TGCGCCAGCAGGCCCGTCAACCAAGAGACCCAGTACTTC.

This chain joins TRBV19 and TRBJ2-1; D may be TRBD1 or TRBD2 (5 bases each). Trimming left V 2 bases short and J 8 bases short, with 13 bases between. The CDR3 spans 14 residues. Germline V gene lookup returns CDR1 LNHDA and CDR2 SQIVND (reference sequence). The DNA of the CDR3 is TGTGCCAGTAGTATAAAGGGACCTGGATATGAGCAGTTCTTC. Translating gives CASSIKGPGYEQFF.

CDR3 sequence (DNA): TGCAGCGTTGAAGTAGGGGCATCCTACGAGCAGTACTTC. Translated, it gives CSVEVGASYEQYF. The chain uses TRBV29-1 and TRBJ2-7; tentative D call: TRBD1 (5 bases). Germline-derived CDR1 and CDR2 are SQVTM and ANQGSEA. This CDR3 spans 13 amino acids. V lost 1 base and J 1 base, leaving 8 bases between the germline ends.

This rearrangement joins TRBV21-1 to TRBJ2-1. TRBV21-1 is labeled a pseudogene. This CDR3 spans 14 amino acids. CDR3: CASSREASGSEQFF. CDR3 in DNA: TGTGCCAGCAGCAGAGAAGCATCAGGGAGTGAGCAGTTCTTC.

J is TRBJ1-5 and V is TRBV19, with a weak D call TRBD1 (5 bases). The V gene lost 4 bases and the J gene lost 7 bases, with 14 bases spanning the gap. The CDR3 is 14 residues long. CDR1 is LNHDA and CDR2 is SQIVND in the germline V gene (reference sequence). In nucleotides, the CDR3 is TGTGCCAGTAGTAGGGACGGCCCTGGGCAGCCCCAGCATTTT. This sequence encodes CASSRDGPGQPQHF.

On this clone: The junction shows a germline mismatch at one end, possibly a read error. The chain recombines TRBV2 with TRBJ2-7, with D possibly matching TRBD1 (5 bases). Germline lookup yields CDR1 SNHLY and CDR2 FYNNEI. This CDR3 has 14 residues. CDR3 DNA sequence: TGTGCCAGCAGTCAAGCAGGGAAGCAGTACGAGCAGTACTTC. Amino acids: CASSQAGKQYEQYF.

This chain connects TRBV29-1 to TRBJ2-1, with 8 positions matching TRBD2. Per germline, CDR1 SQVTM and CDR2 ANQGSEA. V was clipped by 2 bases and J by 6 bases; unmatched bases: 6. CDR3 length equals 14 residues. CDR3 protein: CSVEPAGVANEQFF. The CDR3 coding sequence is TGCAGCGTTGAACCAGCGGGAGTTGCCAATGAGCAGTTCTTC.

In this sample, this clone turned up a few times. The chain recombines TRBV7-9 with TRBJ2-1; tentatively, D is TRBD1 (5 bases). V shed 5 bases and J shed 3 bases, with 8 bases lying between them. Per germline, CDR1 SEHNR and CDR2 FQNEAQ (reference sequence). This CDR3 spans 13 amino acids. This CDR3 reads CASSQGDYNEQFF. CDR3 nucleotides: TGTGCCAGCAGCCAAGGGGACTACAATGAGCAGTTCTTC.

This clone was seen only a few times. The rearrangement links TRBV29-1 to TRBJ2-3, with D unclear. The CDR3 has 13 residues. Looked up from germline, CDR1 is SQVTM and CDR2 is ANQGSEA. V lost 6 bases and J 1 base, leaving 11 bases between the germline ends. The chain's CDR3 is CSVNGVRTDTQYF. DNA for the CDR3: TGCAGCGTGAATGGTGTTCGCACAGATACGCAGTATTTT.

This chain connects TRBV6-5 to TRBJ1-2; D is unresolved. CDR3 size: 11 residues. The germline gives CDR1 MNHEY, CDR2 SVGAGI. The V end lost 6 bases, the J end lost 12 bases, and 14 bases lay between the germline ends. The CDR3 DNA sequence: TGTGCCAGCAGAAGTCATCCCGGCGACACCTTC. Protein product: CASRSHPGDTF.

There are a few counts of this clone. The gene calls are TRBV6-1 and TRBJ2-1; 10 bases fit TRBD1. Per the germline V gene, CDR1 is MNHNS and CDR2 is SASEGT. With V trimmed by 6 bases and J by 7 bases, 6 bases remained unmatched. This CDR3 is built from 14 residues. As DNA, the CDR3 is TGTGCCAGCAGGCCGACAGGGGGCTGGAATGAGCAGTTCTTC. Translation: CASRPTGGWNEQFF.

The chain joins TRBV5-6 to TRBJ1-1, with D unresolved. The ends were cut back, 3 bases at V and 7 bases at J, with 10 bases in the middle. CDR1 is SGHDT, CDR2 YYEEEE, per germline. This CDR3 spans 12 amino acids. CDR3 bases: TGTGCCAGCAGCTGGGGTACGGGTGAAGCTTTCTTT. The encoded protein is CASSWGTGEAFF.